Below are 31 T cell receptor beta chains sequenced from a single sample in a study of tumor-infiltrating lymphocytes in primary liver carcinoma. From about 19-30 mg of unsorted bulk tissue, DNA and RNA were co-extracted together. cDNA specific to TCR beta was made from around 470 ng of total RNA, with a constant-region primer employed for priming. ARM-PCR was slightly modified, and three nested multiplex PCR rounds with it gave rise to the TCR beta libraries. The opening two PCR rounds, 10 cycles each, paired TRBV1-TRBV30 forward primers with a C-beta reverse primer. TCRdb fed the multiplex PCR reads into MiXCR, producing one record per CDR3 protein. The top ten clones hold around 21% of a sample with 110,000 or so distinct CDR3 sequences, around 84% of them seen once. The material sequenced was liver tumor tissue from sampling region 3. Regarding subset: tumor region T3, left-lateral pole. The origin of the receptors is a man aged 35 to 55 with primary liver carcinoma and hepatitis B virus infection.

To note about this clonotype: Germline is not matched at one junction end, which may reflect a read error. The chain employs TRBV19 and TRBJ1-1; possibly TRBD1 for D (5 bases). This CDR3 spans 14 amino acids. The germline V gene has CDR1 LNHDA and CDR2 SQIVND (reference sequence). The CDR3 sequence: CASSIWGLNTETFF. The CDR3 DNA reads TGTGCCAGTAGTATCTGGGGGTTGAACACTGAAACTTTCTTT.

Only a few counts were recorded for this clonotype. A much larger clonotype is one base distant, so this may be a read error. The V call is TRBV2, the J call TRBJ2-3, with D tentatively TRBD2 (6 bases). Deletions cut 10 bases from V and 6 bases from J, with 17 bases between. CDR3 length: 13 amino acids. Germline CDR1 reads SNHLY; CDR2 reads FYNNEI. CDR3 amino acids: CANSSAMGDTQYF. Written as DNA, the CDR3 is TGTGCCAATTCTAGCGCGATGGGGGATACGCAGTATTTT.

Turning to this clonotype: Relative to the germline gene, one junction end is altered; a read error may explain this. As DNA, the CDR3 is TGTACCAGCTGTTCAACAGGGATCTCACCCCTCCACTTT. Its protein product is CTSCSTGISPLHF. The chain recombines TRBV6-6 with TRBJ1-6; TRBD1 is a possible D gene (6 bases). The CDR3 consists of 13 residues. Per germline, CDR1 MNHNY and CDR2 SVGAGI (reference sequence).

The J gene is TRBJ2-7, the V gene TRBV6-5; no definite D call. This CDR3 contains 15 residues. Trimming stripped 8 bases from V and 4 bases from J, with 21 bases between. CDR1 and CDR2 from the germline V gene are MNHEY and SVGAGI. CDR3 sequence reads: CASGRTQTHLYEQYF. The CDR3 DNA sequence: TGTGCCAGCGGTCGGACCCAAACCCATCTGTACGAGCAGTACTTC.

Turning to this clonotype: One junction end disagrees with the germline gene, perhaps due to a read error. The gene calls are TRBV2 and TRBJ2-3, with 9 bases aligning to TRBD2. The CDR3 covers 15 residues. Germline CDR1 reads SNHLY; CDR2 reads FYNNEI. The CDR3 DNA reads as TGTACCAGCATGTGGTTAGCGGGAGGCACAGATACGCAGTATTTT. Encoded protein: CTSMWLAGGTDTQYF.

On this clonotype itself: The junction does not match germline at one end; this may be a read error. The chain joins TRBV28 to TRBJ2-2; TRBD1 or TRBD2 may be the D gene (5 bases each). Per germline, CDR1 MDHEN and CDR2 SYDVKM. This CDR3 contains 13 residues. The CDR3 region has the DNA TGTGCCTGCAGAGGTGAGGGGACCGGGGAGCTGTTTTTT. Translation: CACRGEGTGELFF.

As regards this clonotype: At one of its ends the junction is not consistent with the germline gene, which may arise from a read error. Written as DNA, the CDR3 is TGTGCCAGCAGCCACGCGGGACAAACCCAAGAGAGCCAGTACTTC. Translating gives CASSHAGQTQESQYF. The chain combines TRBV4-1 with TRBJ2-5; TRBD1 or TRBD2 may be the D gene (6 bases each). CDR3 length: 15 amino acids. Germline CDR1 and CDR2: MGHRA and YSYEKL.

With respect to this clonotype: This CDR3 fails to terminate in the conserved phenylalanine or tryptophan, so it likely reflects a read error. The chain employs TRBV12-3 or TRBV12-4 and TRBJ1-2, with no clear D. CDR3 length: 12 residues. Trimming cost V 1 base and J 8 bases, with 8 bases left between them. The CDR3 region is CASSLVGRGYTL. The CDR3 DNA sequence: TGTGCCAGCAGTTTAGTGGGTCGCGGCTACACCCTC.

Note on this clonotype: The junction departs from the called germline gene at one end, perhaps through a read error. The chain couples TRBV9 to TRBJ2-3, with no clear D. The CDR3 totals 12 residues. Germline V lookup: CDR1 SGDLS, CDR2 YYNGEE. The CDR3, as DNA: TGTACCAGCAGCGTAGAAACAGATACGCAGTATTTT. It translates to CTSSVETDTQYF.

A note on this clonotype: A much larger clone differs from this one at a single base, so this may be a read error. The chain combines TRBV7-3 with TRBJ2-1; D uncertain. Deletions cut 5 bases from V and 11 bases from J, with 10 bases between. Germline CDR1 and CDR2: SGHTA and FQGTGA. The CDR3 totals 11 residues. This CDR3 reads CASSMGLQQFF. The CDR3 region has the DNA TGTGCCAGCAGCATGGGATTGCAGCAGTTCTTC.

Worth noting for this clonotype: Its ends do not fully match the called genes, so a read error is possible. The genes are TRBV29-1 and TRBJ1-2; D is undetermined. CDR1 and CDR2 from the germline V gene are SQVTM and ANQGSEA. The CDR3 totals 12 residues. The CDR3 region has the DNA TGCAGCGTTAGGGCGACCAACTATGCCTACACCTTC. This encodes CSVRATNYAYTF.

The chain couples TRBV5-4 to TRBJ2-7; the D is unclear. This CDR3 contains 15 residues. With 3 bases removed from V and 5 bases from J, the gap between germline ends came to 18 bases. Germline assignment: CDR1 SGHNT and CDR2 YYREEE (reference sequence). DNA of the CDR3: TGTGCCAGCAGCTCCCCGAGTGGCTGGACCCACGAGCAGTACTTC. This encodes CASSSPSGWTHEQYF.

Comments on this clonotype: At one boundary the junction diverges from the germline segment, which might be a read error. This rearrangement joins TRBV12-3 or TRBV12-4 to TRBJ1-5; maybe TRBD1 (5 bases). The CDR3 loop spans 18 amino acids. The CDR3, as DNA: TGTGCCAGCAGTCCCGCCCTTTGGGACGGCAATAGCAATCAGTCCCAGCATTTT. Its translation is CASSPALWDGNSNQSQHF.

This clonotype was counted once. The rearrangement links TRBV29-1 to TRBJ2-5; D remains unclear. Trimming stripped 8 bases from V and 1 base from J, with 17 bases between. The CDR3 runs 14 residues. In germline, CDR1 is SQVTM, CDR2 ANQGSEA. This CDR3 is CSIRTASFQETQYF. CDR3 in DNA: TGCAGCATTAGAACAGCATCGTTCCAAGAGACCCAGTACTTC. Full variable domain (remainder filled in from reference TRBV29-1 and TRBJ2-5): SAVISQKPSRDICQRGTSLTIQCQVDSQVTMMFWYRQQPGQSLTLIATANQGSEATYESGFVIDKFPISRPNLTFSTLTVSNMSPEDSSIYLCSIRTASFQETQYFGPGTRLLVL.

The chain has TRBV6-1 and TRBJ2-1; D unresolved. This CDR3 is 16 amino acids long. The germline gives CDR1 MNHNS, CDR2 SASEGT. Trimming removed 7 bases from V and 2 bases from J, with 18 bases in between. CDR3 DNA: TGTGCCAGCACCCGTAGACACGGGCTTACCTACAATGAGCAGTTCTTC. Amino acids: CASTRRHGLTYNEQFF.

As concerns this clonotype: As the CDR3 is not closed by the conserved phenylalanine or tryptophan, this likely results from a read error. V gene TRBV6-2 or TRBV6-3 combines with J gene TRBJ2-1; D is uncertain. The CDR3 covers 11 residues. Germline loops: CDR1 MNHEY, CDR2 SVGEGT. CDR3 nucleotides: TGTGCCGGCAGCTACCACAATGAGCAGTTCTCC. Its translation is CAGSYHNEQFS.

This clonotype was seen once. The V call is TRBV12-3 or TRBV12-4, the J call TRBJ2-7; possibly TRBD2 for D (5 bases). V lost 5 bases, J lost 6 bases, and 14 bases lay in between. The CDR3 covers 13 residues. Written as DNA, the CDR3 is TGTGCCAGCAGTGTAAAATGGGAGTCCGAGCAGTACTTC. Its translation is CASSVKWESEQYF.

Note on this clonotype: A much larger clone differs by one base, so this may be a read error. The chain couples TRBV20-1 to TRBJ2-5; 9 bases fit TRBD2. Germline CDR1 reads DFQATT; CDR2 reads SNEGSKA (reference sequence). The CDR3 extends over 16 amino acids. The CDR3 loop reads CTATNVAGEVQETQYF. The CDR3 DNA reads as TGCACTGCTACCAACGTAGCGGGAGAAGTACAAGAGACCCAGTACTTC.

Remarks on this clonotype: A read error is likely, as this CDR3 ends without the conserved phenylalanine or tryptophan. The V and J genes are TRBV30 and TRBJ2-1, with 13 bases identical to TRBD2. Germline trimming cut 1 base from V and 10 bases from J; bases unmatched to any gene: 10. The CDR3 sequence is 16 residues long. Germline loops: CDR1 GTSNPN, CDR2 SVGIG (reference sequence). This chain's CDR3 is CAWSAGLAGVGGEQFL. CDR3 coding DNA: TGTGCCTGGAGTGCCGGACTAGCGGGAGTAGGAGGGGAGCAGTTCTTA.

A note on this clonotype: Possible read error: a much larger clone is one base away. The chain has TRBV5-1 and TRBJ2-3; D call uncertain. The CDR3 totals 13 residues. CDR1 and CDR2 from the germline V gene are SGHRS and YFSETQ. The CDR3 DNA sequence: TGCGCCAGCAGCGCGGAGTCCACAGATATGCAGTATTTT. Protein: CASSAESTDMQYF.

A remark on this clonotype: A much larger clone differs by one base, so this may be a read error. The chain carries TRBV28 and TRBJ2-1, with a tentative D call TRBD1 (6 bases). CDR1 and CDR2 from the germline V gene are MDHEN and SYDVKM. The CDR3 has 12 residues. V lost 5 bases to trimming and J lost 8 bases, with 10 bases between them. The CDR3 reads CASSGTSYEQFF. CDR3 nucleotides: TGTGCCAGCAGTGGGACAAGCTATGAGCAGTTCTTC.

Points on this clonotype: This likely comes from a read error, as the CDR3 has no conserved phenylalanine or tryptophan at its end. No DNA is shown, since the ends of the CDR3 on it are uncertain; the CDR3 is the one TCRdb lists. The chain has TRBV12-3 or TRBV12-4 and TRBJ2-5. The CDR3 has 14 residues if both end residues are counted. CDR3 residues: CASSLGTTSRNQCI.

Note on this clonotype: The junction does not match germline at one end; this may be a read error. The rearrangement links TRBV11-2 to TRBJ2-1; D is ambiguous. The CDR3 sequence is 16 residues long. CDR1 SGHAT and CDR2 FQNNGV come from the germline V gene. The CDR3 loop reads CASSLDRLALGNEHFF. CDR3 bases: TGTGCCAGTAGCTTAGATCGTTTAGCATTAGGGAATGAGCACTTCTTC.

In this sample, this clonotype turned up once. The chain links TRBV29-1 to TRBJ2-1; 11 bases fit TRBD2. Germline loops: CDR1 SQVTM, CDR2 ANQGSEA. The trim removed 7 bases at V and 1 base at J, leaving 6 bases unmatched. The CDR3 is made up of 15 amino acids. CDR3 loop: CSAGVAGGSYNEQFF. For the CDR3, the DNA is TGCAGCGCTGGAGTAGCGGGAGGGTCCTACAATGAGCAGTTCTTC.

This clonotype was detected once. Given a much more abundant clone one base away, this may be a read error. This chain uses TRBV20-1 with TRBJ2-7; possible D gene TRBD2, 6 bases. This CDR3 is 12 amino acids long. Germline CDR1 is DFQATT and CDR2 is SNEGSKA (reference sequence). As DNA, the CDR3 is TGCAGTGGTAGCGGCACTAGAGGGGAGCATTACTTC. This sequence encodes CSGSGTRGEHYF.

A remark on this clonotype: This likely comes from a read error, as the CDR3 has no conserved phenylalanine or tryptophan at its end. The V call is TRBV6-1, the J call TRBJ1-2; D gene ambiguous. The CDR3 is made up of 14 amino acids. Per the germline V gene, CDR1 is MNHNS and CDR2 is SASEGT. The CDR3 region is CAISEARLQPGYTL. CDR3 DNA sequence: TGTGCCATCAGTGAAGCAAGGCTACAACCTGGCTACACCTTA.

As regards this clonotype: A read error is likely, as this CDR3 ends without the conserved phenylalanine or tryptophan. The V and J genes are TRBV11-3 and TRBJ1-1; D is unresolved. Germline-derived CDR1 and CDR2 are SGHNT and YENEEA. The CDR3 runs 14 residues. CDR3 region: CASSLTGGNTGAFL. CDR3 sequence (DNA): TGTGCCAGCAGCTTAACGGGAGGGAACACTGGAGCTTTCCTT.

J is TRBJ2-5 and V is TRBV29-1; D unclear. The CDR3 extends over 12 amino acids. In germline, CDR1 is SQVTM, CDR2 ANQGSEA. The CDR3 loop is CSVPVGVETQYF. The CDR3 nucleotides are TGCAGTGTTCCAGTGGGTGTGGAGACCCAGTACTTC.

The chain combines TRBV10-3 with TRBJ2-7; D unresolved. The CDR3 loop spans 18 amino acids. Trimming cost V 1 base and J 2 bases, with 21 bases left between them. Germline loops: CDR1 ENHRY, CDR2 SYGVKD. The CDR3 region has the DNA TGTGCCATCAGTGAGTGGATCCAGCCGGTCCGTAGAGCCTACGAGCAGTACTTC. Protein: CAISEWIQPVRRAYEQYF.

With respect to this clonotype: Germline and junction disagree at one end, which may indicate a read error. The gene calls are TRBV11-1 and TRBJ1-6; D is possibly TRBD1 (5 bases). Germline CDR1 reads SGHAT; CDR2 reads FQDESV (reference sequence). The CDR3 runs to 13 residues. CDR3 bases: TGTGCCAGCAGCTGGACACAGGTTTCACCCCTCCGCTTT. Translating gives CASSWTQVSPLRF.

Of note for this clonotype: The junction departs from the called germline gene at one end, perhaps through a read error. The V and J genes are TRBV6-6 and TRBJ1-2; D is uncertain. This CDR3 spans 14 amino acids. Germline CDR1 is MNHNY and CDR2 is SVGAGI (reference sequence). In DNA form, the CDR3 reads TGTGCCTCCTATACGGAGCCAGCTAACTATGCCTACACCTTC. Translated: CASYTEPANYAYTF.